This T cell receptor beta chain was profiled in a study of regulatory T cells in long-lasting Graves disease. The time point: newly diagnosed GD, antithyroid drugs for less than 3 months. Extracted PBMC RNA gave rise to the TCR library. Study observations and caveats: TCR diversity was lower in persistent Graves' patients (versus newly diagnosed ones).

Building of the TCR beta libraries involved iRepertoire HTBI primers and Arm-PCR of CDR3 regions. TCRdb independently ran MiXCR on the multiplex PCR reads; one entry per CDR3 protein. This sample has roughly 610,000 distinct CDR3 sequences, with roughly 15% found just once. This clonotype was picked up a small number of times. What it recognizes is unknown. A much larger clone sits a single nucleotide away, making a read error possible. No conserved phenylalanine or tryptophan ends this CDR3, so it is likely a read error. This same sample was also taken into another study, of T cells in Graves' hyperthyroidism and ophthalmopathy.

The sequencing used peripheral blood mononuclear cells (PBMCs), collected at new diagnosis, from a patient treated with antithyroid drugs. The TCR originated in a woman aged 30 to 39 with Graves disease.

CDR3 protein: CASSLGRGALYEQYL. The CDR3 bases are TGTGCCAGCAGCTTAGGCCGCGGAGCGCTTTACGAGCAGTACCTC. J is TRBJ2-7 and V is TRBV11-2; unclear D gene. CDR1 is SGHAT and CDR2 is FQNNGV in the germline V gene. The CDR3 loop spans 15 amino acids. With 1 base removed from V and 4 bases from J, the gap between germline ends came to 14 bases.